This T cell receptor beta chain was captured by sequencing in a study of blood T cell repertoires in COVID-19 (dated by TCRdb to about 2020). Context from the whole study: Samples from collaborators originated in the United States, Italy and Spain and spanned both the acute and convalescent phases of COVID-19. The prospective study material was composed of cDNA or gDNA derived from T cells, B-cell-depleted T cells, or PBMCs. Subjects who had been exposed to COVID-19, were actively infected with it, or had recovered from it provided the deeply sampled blood TCRbeta repertoires that made up the dataset. A freely available public database, intended as a resource for researchers studying the immune response to SARS-CoV-2, is where the repertoires were released. Samples came from the ongoing ImmuneRACE study (first 160 participants) plus 1,254 subjects from 6 global collaborators. Nearly every sample came with metadata listing a de-identified subject ID, COVID-19 status, age in years and sex. Where HLA class I and class II types were available, the types were taken from metadata supplied by the sample provider, not from assay-based typing. What the study reported, not specific to this receptor: The amount of clinical and demographic metadata varied by source and participant and was provided uncurated.

CDR1 and CDR2 (SGHVS, FNYEAQ) derive from the germline V gene. From the cysteine up to the phenylalanine, the CDR3 has a length of 16 residues. Here the CDR3 DNA is all that survives: 48 bases in frame from base 1. Compared with germline, V lacks 4 bases and J lacks 2 bases; bases without a gene match: 8. Participants in the prospective study were enrolled through a virtual design, were aged about 18 to 100 years, and lived in fewer than 30 United States geographic areas. In the prospective study, cohorts were assigned on the basis of participant-reported clinical history obtained from a screening survey and a study questionnaire. ImmuneRACE Cohort 3 recovered participants were defined by two consecutive negative NP/OP PCR tests, healthcare professional clearance, or symptom resolution. In the prospective study, mobile phlebotomists collected whole blood, serum and a nasopharyngeal or oropharyngeal swab from each participant. Prospective study participants could optionally give additional blood draws and questionnaires over an approximately two-month period. Before DNA extraction, prospective study blood samples were shipped either frozen or at room temperature.

The table lists this clone with a count of one. Its antigen is not yet known. Base quality data are lacking; no much larger clone is found one base away. TCRbeta CDR3 regions were amplified from genomic DNA using the immunoSEQ Assay, a bias-controlled multiplex PCR. The study's own analysis went as follows. The number of nucleated cells in each sample was estimated by amplification of reference gene primers within the assay. To quantify the absolute abundance of each unique TCRbeta CDR3 rearrangement, sequence reads were collapsed and filtered. For each sample, productive Simpson clonality was calculated by taking the square root of Simpson's diversity index across productive rearrangements. TCRdb mirrors the immuneACCESS table, restricted to in-frame sequences. Some clones are absent from its copies; in checked studies, under half trace to an unresolved V gene, and the reason for the others is unknown. D and trimming come from the DNA, and the V and J calls and clone size come from that table. This sample lists a few hundred thousand clones; about 79% were detected once. Under 3.5% of the sample is taken by the ten largest.

The sequence links TRBV7-6 to TRBJ2-5, with 9 bases matching TRBD2. The TCR was taken from a woman in her sixties or seventies who had recovered from COVID-19. Source material: PBMCs or T cells enriched from blood (not recorded which). The nucleotide sequence is TGTGCCAGCAGCTCAAGACTAGCGGAAGGACAAGAGACCCAGTACTTC. Its protein reads: CASSSRLAEGQETQYF.